The 28 T cell receptor beta chains below all came from one sample that was sequenced in a study of vaccination and CD4 T cells after COVID-19 (dated by TCRdb to between 2021 and 2022). Antigen specificity for these receptors is unknown. The treatment or condition tag for this specimen amounts to: approximately 11-day PBMC culture with coronavirus spike peptide pools or control peptides (ViraFEST assay). Libraries came from PCR. Reads for this sample came from an Illumina iSeq 100. At the Johns Hopkins FTIC core, DNA from the cultured CD4+ T cells underwent TCR sequencing with the Oncomine TCR Beta short-read assay. The public reads were reanalyzed by TCRdb: fastp trimming at Q25, MiXCR alignment, in-frame beta chains only. Rows with one shared CDR3 protein collapse into an entry with the most common genes and DNA. Here the sample has some 17,000 distinct CDR3 sequences; around 40% occur a single time. The top ten clones comprise under 15% of the sample.

Specimen: CD4+ T cells from blood, cultured in vitro. The source is a human donor who had recovered from COVID-19.

The rearrangement uses TRBV28 and TRBJ2-5; D gene ambiguous. Deletions cut 5 bases from V and 0 bases from J, with 19 bases between. Germline V gene data show CDR1 as MDHEN and CDR2 as SYDVKM. The CDR3 is 17 amino acids. CDR3 nucleotide sequence: TGTGCCAGCAGTAACTTACGCGACCCCCCGTACCAAGAGACCCAGTACTTC. Translating gives CASSNLRDPPYQETQYF.

This clonotype was detected a few times. One end of the junction varies from germline; a read error may be responsible. The V call is TRBV7-6, the J call TRBJ2-7; D perhaps matches TRBD2 (6 bases). The CDR3 contains 13 residues. CDR1 SGHVS and CDR2 FNYEAQ come from the germline V gene. The CDR3 bases are TGTGCCAGCGGCTTAGGAGGGCCCTACGAGCAGTACTTC. This codes for CASGLGGPYEQYF. Combining the CDR3 with reference TRBV7-6 and TRBJ2-7 gives the whole variable domain GAGVSQSPRYKVTKRGQDVALRCDPISGHVSLYWYRQALGQGPEFLTYFNYEAQQDKSGLPNDRFSAERPEGSISTLTIQRTEQRDSAMYRCASGLGGPYEQYFGPGTRLTVT.

A word on this clonotype: The junction departs from the called germline gene at one end, perhaps through a read error. The rearrangement joins TRBV11-2 to TRBJ1-6; D perhaps matches TRBD1 (5 bases). Germline loops: CDR1 SGHAT, CDR2 FQNNGV. This CDR3 spans 15 amino acids. The CDR3 reads CASSLEAGHNSPLHF. The CDR3 nucleotides are TGTGCCAGCAGCTTAGAGGCAGGGCATAATTCGCCCCTCCACTTT. The full variable domain, its missing parts supplied by reference TRBV11-2 and TRBJ1-6, is EAGVAQSPRYKIIEKRQSVAFWCNPISGHATLYWYQQILGQGPKLLIQFQNNGVVDDSQLPKDRFSAERLKGVDSTLKIQPAKLEDSAVYLCASSLEAGHNSPLHFGNGTRLTVT.

The V and J genes are TRBV5-1 and TRBJ2-3; 9 nucleotides match TRBD2. From germline, CDR1 is SGHRS and CDR2 YFSETQ. The CDR3 is made up of 16 amino acids. The ends lost 4 bases at V and 1 base at J; junction bases unmatched: 7. This CDR3 reads CASSPAASGGTDTQYF. The CDR3, as DNA: TGCGCCAGCAGCCCAGCAGCTAGCGGGGGCACAGATACGCAGTATTTT.

V gene TRBV2 combines with J gene TRBJ2-6, with TRBD1 as a possible D gene (5 bases). Trimming pared 2 bases from V and 8 bases from J, leaving 16 bases between. CDR3 size: 16 residues. CDR1 SNHLY and CDR2 FYNNEI come from the germline V gene. CDR3 bases: TGTGCCAGCAGTGAATCATCAGGGTCTTATACCAACGTCCTGACTTTC. Translated, it gives CASSESSGSYTNVLTF. Supplemented by reference TRBV2 and TRBJ2-6, the full variable domain reads EPEVTQTPSHQVTQMGQEVILRCVPISNHLYFYWYRQILGQKVEFLVSFYNNEISEKSEIFDDQFSVERPDGSNFTLKIRSTKLEDSAMYFCASSESSGSYTNVLTFGAGSRLTVL.

The chain recombines TRBV20-1 with TRBJ1-5; 10 nucleotides align to TRBD1. The CDR3 length is 14 residues. CDR1 and CDR2 from the germline V gene are DFQATT and SNEGSKA (reference sequence). V was clipped by 5 bases and J by 8 bases; unmatched bases: 9. The CDR3 loop is CSAPRQGAREPQHF. The DNA for the CDR3 is TGCAGTGCTCCACGACAGGGGGCGCGTGAGCCCCAGCATTTT.

The gene calls are TRBV12-3 or TRBV12-4 and TRBJ2-7; TRBD2 matches at 9 bases. CDR3 length: 14 amino acids. V lost 3 bases and J lost 5; bases outside the gene matches: 5. The CDR3 DNA is TGTGCCAGCAGTTTTAGTAGCGGGAGAGACGAGCAGTACTTC. Amino acids: CASSFSSGRDEQYF.

This clonotype was counted only a few times. V and J are TRBV20-1 and TRBJ1-1; the D gene is possibly TRBD1 (5 bases). V gave up 6 bases and J gave up 3 bases, with 20 bases separating them. This CDR3 is built from 15 residues. CDR1 is DFQATT, CDR2 SNEGSKA, per germline (reference sequence). CDR3 loop: CSAVDGRKGYTEAFF. The CDR3, as DNA: TGCAGTGCCGTCGACGGCCGAAAGGGGTACACTGAAGCTTTCTTT.

A word on this clonotype: A read error may be the cause here, since a much bigger clone is one base away. The chain uses TRBV6-4 and TRBJ2-3; tentative D call: TRBD2 (5 bases). V lost 3 bases and J 6 bases, leaving 13 bases between the germline ends. CDR1 and CDR2 from the germline V gene are MRHNA and SNTAGT. The CDR3 consists of 14 residues. The CDR3 here is CASSEGSESDTQYF. The CDR3 DNA is TGTGCCAGCAGTGAAGGTAGCGAGTCGGATACGCAGTATTTT.

Only a few counts were recorded for this clonotype. The chain recombines TRBV6-1 with TRBJ2-5, with D hard to call. This CDR3 has 13 residues. The ends were cut back, 5 bases at V and 5 bases at J, with 12 bases in the middle. Germline assignment: CDR1 MNHNS and CDR2 SASEGT. CDR3 sequence (DNA): TGTGCCAGCAGTAGATGGAGTTCGGAGACCCAGTACTTC. This sequence encodes CASSRWSSETQYF.

This clonotype was counted between two and nine times. This sequence joins TRBV6-5 and TRBJ2-2; D gene uncertain. Germline loops: CDR1 MNHEY, CDR2 SVGAGI. This CDR3 is built from 13 residues. V was shortened by 2 bases and J by 4 bases, with 5 bases between the two germline ends. The CDR3 is CASSYRVTGELFF. DNA for the CDR3: TGTGCCAGCAGTTACCGGGTCACCGGGGAGCTGTTTTTT.

The chain links TRBV28 to TRBJ2-1; possibly TRBD2 for D (6 bases). This CDR3 comprises 14 residues. In germline, CDR1 is MDHEN, CDR2 SYDVKM. V was trimmed by 7 bases and J by 11 bases, leaving 21 bases between them. The DNA of the CDR3 is TGTGCCAGCACCATAGGGGAGGAAGTAAACAAGCAGTTCTTC. This codes for CASTIGEEVNKQFF. Variable domain in full (rest from reference TRBV28 and TRBJ2-1): DVKVTQSSRYLVKRTGEKVFLECVQDMDHENMFWYRQDPGLGLRLIYFSYDVKMKEKGDIPEGYSVSREKKERFSLILESASTNQTSMYLCASTIGEEVNKQFFGPGTRLTVL.

The chain joins TRBV20-1 to TRBJ1-1; 10 bases are a match to TRBD1. The J segment lost 8 bases and the V segment lost 6 bases, leaving 12 bases of the junction unmatched. The CDR3 covers 14 residues. Germline CDR1 is DFQATT and CDR2 is SNEGSKA (reference sequence). The chain's CDR3 is CSARTGGTSREAFF. The CDR3 DNA reads as TGCAGTGCGCGGACAGGGGGAACCTCTCGCGAAGCTTTCTTT.

This clonotype was seen more than once but under ten times. The chain uses TRBV20-1 and TRBJ1-1, with D perhaps TRBD1 (5 bases). The CDR3 has 13 residues. CDR1 is DFQATT, CDR2 SNEGSKA, per germline (reference sequence). Trimming took 1 base from V and 0 from J, leaving 6 bases between them. The CDR3 is CSARVTVNTEAFF. The CDR3 nucleotides read TGCAGTGCTAGAGTGACAGTGAACACTGAAGCTTTCTTT.

The chain couples TRBV14 to TRBJ1-3, with 9 positions matching TRBD1. The CDR3 totals 14 residues. The V and J ends lost 0 bases and 16 bases, in that order; junction bases with no gene match: 10. From germline, CDR1 is SGHDN and CDR2 FVKESK. CDR3 residues: CASSQDGQGRVIYF. Here the CDR3 DNA reads TGTGCCAGCAGCCAAGACGGACAGGGGAGAGTCATTTATTTT.

The V and J genes are TRBV2 and TRBJ1-5; 8 bases map to TRBD1. The V gene's germline CDR1 is SNHLY and CDR2 FYNNEI. V was pared by 5 bases and J by 4 bases, with 10 bases of the junction left unmatched. The CDR3 runs to 16 residues. CDR3 sequence (DNA): TGTGCCAGCAGTCAAAACAGGGGGGGGCGGAATCAGCCCCAGCATTTT. Translated: CASSQNRGGRNQPQHF.

The V and J genes are TRBV20-1 and TRBJ2-7, with TRBD1 as a possible D gene (5 bases). Germline assignment: CDR1 DFQATT and CDR2 SNEGSKA (reference sequence). CDR3 length: 13 amino acids. V was shortened by 3 bases and J by 3 bases, with 12 bases between the two germline ends. This chain's CDR3 is CSASQGRGYEQYF. In nucleotides, the CDR3 is TGCAGTGCTAGCCAGGGCAGAGGCTACGAGCAGTACTTC.

This clonotype has only a few counts. V gene TRBV10-3 combines with J gene TRBJ1-5, with TRBD1 as a possible D gene (6 bases). Between the trimmed V and J ends, which lost 11 bases and 0 bases, there was a span of 11 bases. In germline, CDR1 is ENHRY, CDR2 SYGVKD. This CDR3 region has 13 residues. The CDR3, as DNA: TGTGCCTCGACAGGTTATAGCAATCAGCCCCAGCATTTT. The encoded protein is CASTGYSNQPQHF.

V usage is TRBV6-1 and J usage is TRBJ1-1; D is unclear. The CDR3 spans 16 residues. V was shortened by 2 bases and J by 1 base, with 14 bases between the two germline ends. Germline assignment: CDR1 MNHNS and CDR2 SASEGT. CDR3 in DNA: TGTGCCAGCAGTGAAAACGAGGGCGTCGGGAACACTGAAGCTTTCTTT. This encodes CASSENEGVGNTEAFF.

The rearrangement joins TRBV6-2 or TRBV6-3 to TRBJ2-5; 10 bases line up with TRBD2. The germline V gene encodes CDR1 MNHEY and CDR2 SVGEGT. The ends lost 2 bases at V and 5 bases at J; junction bases unmatched: 8. The length of the CDR3 is 16 residues. The CDR3 region is CASSYRLAGVGETQYF. CDR3 bases: TGTGCCAGCAGTTACCGCCTAGCGGGAGTCGGGGAGACCCAGTACTTC.

V gene TRBV6-1 combines with J gene TRBJ1-5; D uncertain. V was clipped by 2 bases and J by 4 bases, with 9 bases between them. The CDR3 spans 14 residues. Germline CDR1 reads MNHNS; CDR2 reads SASEGT. The CDR3 spells CASSEMWLNQPQHF. DNA for the CDR3: TGTGCCAGCAGTGAAATGTGGCTTAATCAGCCCCAGCATTTT.

This clonotype has just a few counts. V gene TRBV7-8 combines with J gene TRBJ2-3; 7 bases agree with TRBD2. The CDR3 is 15 amino acids. Germline CDR1 SGHVS, CDR2 FQNEAQ. V trimming: 2 bases; J trimming: 2 bases; junction bases outside the gene matches: 4. DNA for the CDR3: TGTGCCAGCAGCTTACGAAGCGGGAACACAGATACGCAGTATTTT. Amino acids: CASSLRSGNTDTQYF.

This clonotype was seen only a few times. The gene calls are TRBV19 and TRBJ1-2; the D is unclear. The CDR3 is 13 residues long. Germline V gene data show CDR1 as LNHDA and CDR2 as SQIVND (reference sequence). Trimming stripped 4 bases from V and 8 bases from J, with 14 bases between. The CDR3 loop reads CASSTYSLGGYTF. For the CDR3, the DNA is TGTGCCAGTAGTACCTACAGCCTTGGCGGCTACACCTTC.

For the CDR3, the DNA is TGCGCCAGCAGCTTGGATGGACAGGGGAATCAGCCCCAGCATTTT. Residues: CASSLDGQGNQPQHF. The V and J genes are TRBV5-1 and TRBJ1-5; 9 nucleotides align to TRBD1. CDR1 SGHRS and CDR2 YFSETQ come from the germline V gene. The CDR3 has 15 amino acids. The V and J ends lost 0 bases and 4 bases, in that order; junction bases with no gene match: 2.

Only a few counts were recorded for this clonotype. This chain joins TRBV20-1 and TRBJ2-7; possible D gene TRBD2, 6 bases. Germline V CDR1 and CDR2: DFQATT, SNEGSKA (reference sequence). The CDR3 runs 12 residues. Trimming pared 3 bases from V and 6 bases from J, leaving 12 bases between. CDR3 bases: TGCAGTGCTAGTCCCCAGGAGGGCGAGCAGTACTTC. Translated, it gives CSASPQEGEQYF.

V and J are TRBV28 and TRBJ1-2; no definite D call. Per the germline V gene, CDR1 is MDHEN and CDR2 is SYDVKM. Trimming shortened V by 1 base and J by 3 bases, and 9 bases separated the two germline ends. The CDR3 loop spans 14 amino acids. CDR3 sequence: CASSLLAEHYGYTF. The CDR3, as DNA: TGTGCCAGCAGTTTATTGGCCGAACACTATGGCTACACCTTC.

The chain links TRBV20-1 to TRBJ2-1; D gene ambiguous. Looked up from germline, CDR1 is DFQATT and CDR2 is SNEGSKA (reference sequence). Trimming shortened V by 6 bases and J by 5 bases, and 5 bases separated the two germline ends. CDR3 length: 10 residues. The CDR3 reads CSAKDNEQFF. CDR3 DNA: TGCAGTGCCAAAGACAATGAGCAGTTCTTC.

The J gene is TRBJ2-2, the V gene TRBV7-8, with 10 bases matching TRBD2. The germline CDR1 and CDR2 sequences are SGHVS and FQNEAQ. The CDR3 extends over 15 amino acids. The trim removed 5 bases at V and 5 bases at J, leaving 5 bases unmatched. This chain's CDR3 is CASSPRGLATGELFF. In nucleotides, the CDR3 is TGTGCCAGCAGCCCACGGGGACTAGCGACCGGGGAGCTGTTTTTT.